The 10 T cell receptor beta chains reported below all come from one sample, sequenced in a study of T cell responses to AZD1222 COVID-19 vaccine. The assay was immunoSEQ multiplex PCR, and TCRdb's table has in-frame clones only and misses some. Here the sample spans roughly 190,000 clones, 80% to 95% being singletons. The sequencing used peripheral blood, collected on day 0 of AZD1222 vaccination. Source of these receptors: an adult in good health.

The V call is TRBV3-1 (or the pseudogene TRBV3-2), the J call TRBJ1-6; D gene uncertain. There are 12 residues in the CDR3. Trimming stripped 3 bases from V and 6 bases from J, with 3 bases between. Germline V gene sequence: CDR1 LGHDT, CDR2 YNNKEL (reference sequence). The CDR3 region is CASSQGNSPLHF. Written as DNA, the CDR3 is TGTGCCAGCAGCCAGGGTAATTCACCCCTCCACTTT.

The gene calls are TRBV30 and TRBJ1-3; D is uncertain. Trimming removed 0 bases at V and 3 bases at J, with 12 bases between. This CDR3 spans 15 amino acids. Looked up from germline, CDR1 is GTSNPN and CDR2 is SVGIG (reference sequence). The CDR3 DNA sequence: TGTGCCTGGAGTGTATTGGCTGGGTTTGGAAACACCATATATTTT. Its translation: CAWSVLAGFGNTIYF.

This clone was picked up one time. V is TRBV9 and J is TRBJ1-2; weak D call: TRBD1 (5 bases). V lost 0 bases and J lost 4, with 10 bases in between. The CDR3 has 14 amino acids. CDR1 and CDR2 (germline): SGDLS, YYNGEE. CDR3 DNA: TGTGCCAGCAGCGTAGCTGAGGGGAGCTATGGCTACACCTTC. Translated: CASSVAEGSYGYTF.

This rearrangement joins TRBV12-3 or TRBV12-4 to TRBJ2-7; D is unresolved. Trimming stripped 3 bases from V and 6 bases from J, with 9 bases between. The CDR3 spans 12 residues. The chain's CDR3 is CASSFYRLEQYF. CDR3 in DNA: TGTGCCAGCAGTTTTTATCGACTCGAGCAGTACTTC.

The V call is TRBV11-2, the J call TRBJ1-1; D is perhaps TRBD1 (6 bases). The ends were cut back, 4 bases at V and 6 bases at J, with 18 bases in the middle. The CDR3 extends over 15 amino acids. From germline, CDR1 is SGHAT and CDR2 FQNNGV. The CDR3 DNA is TGTGCCAGCAGCTCAAATAGGGGACAATTGGCTGAAGCTTTCTTT. Amino acids: CASSSNRGQLAEAFF.

The genes are TRBV2 and TRBJ1-1; 8 nucleotides line up with TRBD1. Unmatched junction bases numbered 5, after V lost 5 bases and J lost 3 bases. The CDR3 extends over 14 amino acids. The germline gives CDR1 SNHLY, CDR2 FYNNEI. The CDR3 DNA follows: TGTGCCAGCAGTCGGACAGGGAGGGACACTGAAGCTTTCTTT. Protein sequence: CASSRTGRDTEAFF.

The chain employs TRBV2 and TRBJ1-4; TRBD1 aligns across 10 bases. The CDR3 is made up of 14 amino acids. CDR1 and CDR2 from the germline V gene are SNHLY and FYNNEI. Unmatched junction bases numbered 5, after V lost 5 bases and J lost 8 bases. In DNA, the CDR3 is TGTGCCAGCAGTAGGACAGGGGGTAAAGAAAAACTGTTTTTT. Amino acid sequence: CASSRTGGKEKLFF.

CDR3 DNA sequence: TGTGCCAGCAGCGCTACGCTCGGGACAGGCTGGGGTCGAAGCTCCTACGAGCAGTACTTC. This codes for CASSATLGTGWGRSSYEQYF. This chain connects TRBV9 to TRBJ2-7, with TRBD1 matching 8 bases. V was pared by 3 bases and J by 0 bases, with 20 bases of the junction left unmatched. The CDR3 length is 20 residues. CDR1 is SGDLS and CDR2 is YYNGEE in the germline V gene. Variable domain in full (rest from reference TRBV9 and TRBJ2-7): DSGVTQTPKHLITATGQRVTLRCSPRSGDLSVYWYQQSLDQGLQFLIQYYNGEERAKGNILERFSAQQFPDLHSELNLSSLELGDSALYFCASSATLGTGWGRSSYEQYFGPGTRLTVT.

The rearrangement joins TRBV4-1 to TRBJ2-3; 15 bases agree with TRBD2. With 3 bases clipped from V and 2 bases from J, the junction kept 9 bases outside the gene matches. CDR3 size: 19 residues. Germline V gene data show CDR1 as MGHRA and CDR2 as YSYEKL. CDR3 residues: CASSHPGLAGGPDTDTQYF. The CDR3 DNA follows: TGCGCCAGCAGCCATCCAGGACTAGCGGGGGGGCCGGACACAGATACGCAGTATTTT.

This rearrangement joins TRBV9 to TRBJ1-1; D gene ambiguous. The CDR3 is 14 amino acids. From germline, CDR1 is SGDLS and CDR2 YYNGEE. Trimming removed 3 bases from V and 1 base from J, with 10 bases in between. The CDR3 reads CASSGTVGNTEAFF. The DNA of the CDR3 is TGTGCCAGCAGCGGGACGGTGGGGAACACTGAAGCTTTCTTT. The full variable domain, in which reference TRBV9 and TRBJ1-1 provide the parts outside the CDR3, is DSGVTQTPKHLITATGQRVTLRCSPRSGDLSVYWYQQSLDQGLQFLIQYYNGEERAKGNILERFSAQQFPDLHSELNLSSLELGDSALYFCASSGTVGNTEAFFGQGTRLTVV.